The 9 T cell receptor beta chains presented below share a single source sample, sequenced in a study of radiation and T cells in renal cell carcinoma. The time point here: blood 2 weeks post-SBRT. Described treatment: 15 Gy SBRT to primary tumor, nephrectomy 4 weeks later. Clones were read by immunoSEQ multiplex PCR, and TCRdb kept only the in-frame ones, dropping some. The data show more than 95,000 clones, about four fifths seen once. Sequenced material: blood, taken from a patient whose treatment included radiotherapy and nephrectomy. These TCRs come from a man aged 50 to 59 with renal cell carcinoma.

The gene calls are TRBV9 and TRBJ1-2, with TRBD1 matching 7 bases. V shed 0 bases and J 2 bases; nucleotides not matched to a gene: 4. The length of the CDR3 is 15 residues. Germline CDR1 SGDLS, CDR2 YYNGEE. In DNA, the CDR3 is TGTGCCAGCAGCGTAGGACAGGGCACGAACTATGGCTACACCTTC. It is translated as CASSVGQGTNYGYTF.

This chain uses TRBV6-5 with TRBJ2-7; 8 positions match TRBD1. V lost 6 bases, J lost 7 bases, and 11 bases stayed unmatched. This CDR3 has 14 amino acids. CDR1 and CDR2 (germline): MNHEY, SVGAGI. The CDR3 sequence is CASRSTGGAREQYF. CDR3 nucleotide sequence: TGTGCCAGCAGAAGCACAGGGGGAGCTCGGGAGCAGTACTTC.

J is TRBJ2-7 and V is TRBV27; TRBD2 matches at 11 bases. CDR3 length: 14 residues. Germline V gives CDR1 MNHEY, CDR2 SMNVEV (reference sequence). V lost 2 bases and J lost 3; bases outside the gene matches: 0. The CDR3 loop reads CASSLGTSGYEQYF. CDR3 coding DNA: TGTGCCAGCAGTTTAGGGACTAGCGGCTACGAGCAGTACTTC.

The chain couples TRBV25-1 to TRBJ2-6, with D unclear. The CDR3 runs 16 residues. V shed 5 bases and J shed 0 bases, with 11 bases lying between them. Germline V gene sequence: CDR1 MGHDK, CDR2 SYGVNS. The CDR3 DNA reads TGTGCCAGCAGTCCCCGTGGGGACTCTGGGGCCAACGTCCTGACTTTC. This encodes CASSPRGDSGANVLTF.

The V and J genes are TRBV18 and TRBJ2-7; 7 nucleotides agree with TRBD2. The germline V gene encodes CDR1 KGHSH and CDR2 LQKENI. The CDR3 sequence is 15 residues long. V shed 1 base, J shed 6 bases, and the junction held 9 bases outside the gene matches. The CDR3 sequence is CASSPREGVHSEQYF. The CDR3 bases are TGTGCCAGCTCACCACGGGAGGGAGTCCACTCCGAGCAGTACTTC.

The chain has TRBV10-3 and TRBJ2-7; D unclear. CDR1 and CDR2 (germline): ENHRY, SYGVKD. The CDR3 contains 12 residues. V shed 8 bases and J shed 0 bases, with 8 bases lying between them. The CDR3 region is CAIDGFSYEQYF. The CDR3 region has the DNA TGTGCCATCGACGGGTTCTCCTACGAGCAGTACTTC.

The chain couples TRBV27 to TRBJ2-1; maybe TRBD1 (6 bases). Between the trimmed V and J ends, which lost 3 bases and 5 bases, there was a span of 8 bases. This CDR3 is built from 13 residues. CDR1 is MNHEY, CDR2 SMNVEV, per germline (reference sequence). CDR3 nucleotide sequence: TGTGCCAGCAGTTTCACAGGGAACAATGAGCAGTTCTTC. Its protein is CASSFTGNNEQFF.

This chain connects TRBV28 to TRBJ2-7, with D possibly being TRBD1 (6 bases). V lost 7 bases and J lost 5, with 18 bases in between. Germline-derived CDR1 and CDR2 are MDHEN and SYDVKM. This CDR3 is built from 14 residues. The CDR3 reads CASTLGAGPNEQYF. The CDR3 region has the DNA TGTGCCAGCACCCTGGGGGCAGGGCCTAACGAGCAGTACTTC.

The V call is TRBV28, the J call TRBJ1-3; a weak D match, TRBD1 (5 bases). This CDR3 comprises 17 residues. In germline, CDR1 is MDHEN, CDR2 SYDVKM. Between the trimmed V and J ends, which lost 5 bases and 0 bases, there was a span of 17 bases. The CDR3 region is CASSPKSWGYSGNTIYF. The CDR3 DNA reads as TGTGCCAGCAGTCCTAAATCTTGGGGCTACTCTGGAAACACCATATATTTT.